This is a list of T cell receptor beta chains from one sample in a study of cytomegalovirus exposure and HLA in healthy donors. Only in-frame clones appear in the TCRdb table, and some are missing; sequencing was by immunoSEQ multiplex PCR. The profile shows over 150,000 clones, about 72% of them singletons. The specimen sequenced was PBMCs. The source of these receptors is a man in his 60s in good health and CMV-seronegative. Each CDR3 is given with its conserved first and last residue. Each record gives: J gene, D gene, V gene, clone size, CDR3 protein, CDR3 DNA. D genes are given only for firm matches. Rows may omit the clone size; those that give it use once, few, many or a size class.

TRBJ2-7 | TRBD2 | TRBV19 | . | CASSIADIAGGYEQYF | TGTGCCAGTAGTATAGCGGACATAGCGGGAGGATACGAGCAGTACTTC
TRBJ2-1 | . | TRBV9 | . | CASSVGVNTHNEQFF | TGTGCCAGCAGCGTCGGGGTTAATACTCACAATGAGCAGTTCTTC
TRBJ1-5 | . | TRBV28 | few | CASRYRFPRKNQPQHF | TGTGCCAGCAGATACAGGTTTCCAAGGAAAAATCAGCCCCAGCATTTT
TRBJ1-3 | . | TRBV7-2 | . | CASSLLMAGAGGNTIYF | TGTGCCAGCAGCCTCCTCATGGCAGGGGCTGGCGGAAACACCATATATTTT
TRBJ2-1 | . | TRBV6-1 | few | CASREDSYNEQFF | TGTGCCAGCAGGGAGGACTCCTACAATGAGCAGTTCTTC
TRBJ2-7 | TRBD2 | TRBV7-9 | once | CASSLLAGVEQYF | TGTGCCAGCAGCTTACTGGCGGGGGTCGAGCAGTACTTC
TRBJ2-7 | TRBD1 | TRBV19 | . | CASSMATGDEQYF | TGTGCCAGTAGTATGGCAACAGGGGACGAGCAGTACTTC
TRBJ2-3 | TRBD2 | TRBV4-3 | . | CASSQDWEGHADTQYF | TGCGCCAGCAGCCAAGATTGGGAGGGCCACGCAGATACGCAGTATTTT
TRBJ2-3 | TRBD2 | TRBV29-1 | . | CSVGGGVSTDTQYF | TGCAGCGTTGGTGGGGGGGTTAGCACAGATACGCAGTATTTT
TRBJ1-2 | . | TRBV19 | . | CASGESGGPQGYTF | TGTGCCAGTGGCGAGTCGGGGGGGCCTCAAGGCTACACCTTC
TRBJ1-4 | TRBD1 | TRBV7-6 | . | CASSEGQGGIEKLFF | TGTGCCAGCAGCGAGGGACAGGGGGGGATAGAAAAACTGTTTTTT
TRBJ1-3 | . | TRBV7-2 | . | CASRWASGNTIYF | TGTGCCAGCCGCTGGGCGTCCGGAAACACCATATATTTT
TRBJ2-3 | . | TRBV25-1 | . | CASSAGGRGYTDTQYF | TGTGCCAGCAGTGCCGGGGGGCGGGGGTACACAGATACGCAGTATTTT
TRBJ2-5 | . | TRBV5-4 | few | CASSLRESGETQYF | TGTGCCAGCAGCTTGAGGGAGTCGGGGGAGACCCAGTACTTC
TRBJ2-7 | . | TRBV6-6 | . | CASRPDIPREQYF | TGTGCCAGCAGACCCGACATTCCCCGCGAGCAGTACTTC
TRBJ1-2 | TRBD1 | TRBV29-1 | . | CSVGGQSLNYGYTF | TGCAGCGTCGGGGGACAGTCCCTCAACTATGGCTACACCTTC
TRBJ2-2 | TRBD1 | TRBV7-9 | . | CSSSLSTGVTGELFF | TGTTCCAGCAGCTTATCGACAGGGGTGACCGGGGAGCTGTTTTTT
TRBJ1-5 | TRBD1 | TRBV11-2 | . | CASSLDQGAHQPQHF | TGTGCCAGCAGCTTAGATCAGGGGGCGCATCAGCCCCAGCATTTT
TRBJ2-7 | . | TRBV2 | . | CASIVGGSYEQYF | TGTGCCAGCATTGTGGGGGGCTCCTACGAGCAGTACTTC
TRBJ2-1 | TRBD2 | TRBV4-1 | . | CASSQTAGGSDSEQFF | TGCGCCAGCAGCCAGACAGCGGGAGGGTCAGATAGTGAGCAGTTCTTC
TRBJ1-1 | TRBD1 | TRBV18 | . | CASSLDRVGSEAFF | TGTGCCAGCTCACTGGACAGGGTTGGATCTGAAGCTTTCTTT
TRBJ1-1 | TRBD1 | TRBV19 | . | CASSIRGYEAFF | TGTGCCAGTAGTATCAGGGGGTATGAAGCTTTCTTT
TRBJ1-5 | . | TRBV6-5 | . | CAASGVNQPQHF | TGTGCAGCTTCCGGGGTCAATCAGCCCCAGCATTTT
TRBJ2-3 | TRBD1 | TRBV4-3 | . | CASSRTQGITDTQYF | TGCGCCAGCAGCCGTACACAGGGGATCACAGATACGCAGTATTTT
TRBJ2-2 | TRBD2 | TRBV10-1 | . | CASGTSGRAANTGELFF | TGCGCCAGCGGGACTAGCGGGAGGGCCGCGAACACCGGGGAGCTGTTTTTT
TRBJ1-4 | TRBD1 | TRBV9 | . | CASSAGSGTGAGGSEKLFF | TGTGCCAGCAGCGCAGGTTCCGGGACAGGGGCAGGAGGGAGTGAAAAACTGTTTTTT
TRBJ2-3 | . | TRBV5-1 | once | CASSLEDLTDTQYF | TGCGCCAGCAGCTTGGAGGACTTAACAGATACGCAGTATTTT
TRBJ2-7 | . | TRBV6-5 | once | CASSPGGSANEQYF | TGTGCCAGCTCCCCCGGGGGATCCGCGAACGAGCAGTACTTC
TRBJ1-1 | . | TRBV7-2 | . | CASSLATALINTEAFF | TGTGCCAGCAGCTTAGCCACAGCCCTAATAAACACTGAAGCTTTCTTT
TRBJ2-3 | . | TRBV6-4 | few | CASSDSQGTDTQYF | TGTGCCAGCAGTGACTCGCAGGGCACAGATACGCAGTATTTT
TRBJ1-3 | . | TRBV19 | . | CASSISPGQRRNTIYF | TGTGCCAGTAGTATATCCCCCGGACAGCGTAGAAACACCATATATTTT
TRBJ2-7 | . | TRBV20-1 | few | CSARVRRVQYF | TGCAGTGCTAGAGTGCGGAGGGTGCAGTACTTC
TRBJ2-5 | TRBD2 | TRBV29-1 | . | CSVDSSGEETQYF | TGCAGCGTTGATTCTAGCGGGGAGGAGACCCAGTACTTC
TRBJ2-3 | . | TRBV6-1 | . | CASSEVTRTDTQYF | TGTGCCAGCAGTGAAGTGACTAGGACAGATACGCAGTATTTT
TRBJ1-2 | TRBD1 | TRBV6-6 | . | CASSYAGTGGYGYTF | TGTGCCAGCAGTTACGCCGGGACAGGGGGTTATGGCTACACCTTC
TRBJ2-2 | . | TRBV6-5 | . | CASSYGAVSNTGELFF | TGTGCCAGCAGTTACGGGGCAGTATCGAACACCGGGGAGCTGTTTTTT
TRBJ1-2 | . | TRBV7-2 | . | CASSLVAGGDGYTF | TGTGCCAGCAGCTTAGTAGCGGGCGGGGATGGCTACACCTTC
TRBJ1-6 | TRBD1 | TRBV30 | once | CAWSAGQDNSPLHF | TGTGCCTGGAGCGCGGGACAGGATAATTCACCCCTCCACTTT
TRBJ1-5 | TRBD1 | TRBV2 | . | CASSNGQGVGHF | TGTGCCAGCAGTAACGGACAGGGGGTCGGGCATTTT
TRBJ2-5 | TRBD1 | TRBV29-1 | . | CSVGQGQETQYF | TGCAGCGTTGGACAGGGCCAAGAGACCCAGTACTTC
TRBJ1-5 | TRBD1 | TRBV7-9 | . | CSSSHTTGMMDQPQHF | TGTTCCAGCAGCCATACGACAGGGATGATGGATCAGCCCCAGCATTTT
TRBJ2-3 | TRBD2 | TRBV7-3 | few | CASSLTQSGGVERYF | TGTGCCAGCAGCTTAACCCAGAGCGGGGGAGTAGAACGGTATTTT
TRBJ2-3 | TRBD1 | TRBV19 | once | CASRPGAGGSTDTQYF | TGTGCCAGTAGGCCGGGCGCAGGGGGCTCGACAGATACGCAGTATTTT
TRBJ2-7 | . | TRBV4-1 | . | CASSQDGYEQYF | TGCGCCAGCAGCCAAGACGGCTACGAGCAGTACTTC
TRBJ2-7 | . | TRBV7-2 | . | CASSLHGAPYEQYF | TGTGCCAGCAGCTTACATGGAGCTCCCTACGAGCAGTACTTC
TRBJ2-7 | TRBD2 | TRBV19 | once | CASSTQPFGAGVSYEQYF | TGTGCCAGTAGTACTCAACCCTTCGGGGCGGGAGTCAGCTACGAGCAGTACTTC
TRBJ2-7 | . | TRBV13 | . | CASSSAYEQYF | TGTGCCAGCAGCTCCGCTTACGAGCAGTACTTC
TRBJ1-4 | TRBD1 | TRBV28 | . | CASSAQGLQLFF | TGTGCCAGCAGTGCACAGGGGTTGCAACTGTTTTTT
TRBJ1-2 | . | TRBV28 | . | CASSSPRQGNYGYTF | TGTGCCAGCAGTTCCCCCAGGCAGGGGAACTATGGCTACACCTTC
TRBJ2-1 | TRBD2 | TRBV11-2 | few | CASSPSGGGNEQFF | TGTGCCAGCAGCCCTAGCGGGGGGGGGAATGAGCAGTTCTTC
TRBJ2-1 | . | TRBV10-1 | . | CASTHPRGSYNEQFF | TGCGCCAGCACCCACCCCCGAGGGAGCTACAATGAGCAGTTCTTC
TRBJ2-3 | TRBD2 | TRBV5-1 | . | CASSPSPSGGTDTQYF | TGCGCCAGCAGCCCCTCCCCTAGCGGGGGTACAGATACGCAGTATTTT
TRBJ1-5 | . | TRBV7-9 | few | CASSFGDQPQHF | TGTGCCAGCAGCTTTGGAGATCAGCCCCAGCATTTT
TRBJ1-2 | . | TRBV5-6 | . | CASSLQGTAGGYTF | TGTGCCAGCAGCTTACAGGGAACGGCGGGTGGCTACACCTTC
TRBJ2-2 | TRBD2 | TRBV30 | . | CAWSVRVARGGRSSNTGELFF | TGTGCCTGGAGTGTACGCGTCGCCCGGGGGGGCCGCTCGTCGAACACCGGGGAGCTGTTTTTT
TRBJ1-2 | TRBD1 | TRBV4-1 | . | CASSQDLTVGTGGRRGYTF | TGCGCCAGCAGCCAAGATCTTACAGTTGGGACAGGGGGTAGGAGGGGCTACACCTTC
TRBJ1-1 | TRBD1 | TRBV4-2 | . | CASKTGTANTEAFF | TGTGCCAGCAAGACCGGGACAGCGAACACTGAAGCTTTCTTT
TRBJ2-2 | . | TRBV7-3 | few | CASSPRNGFFTGELFF | TGTGCCAGCAGCCCCCGTAACGGGTTCTTTACCGGGGAGCTGTTTTTT
TRBJ2-2 | . | TRBV6-5 | . | CASSFGSWGELFF | TGTGCCAGCAGTTTTGGCTCATGGGGGGAGCTGTTTTTT